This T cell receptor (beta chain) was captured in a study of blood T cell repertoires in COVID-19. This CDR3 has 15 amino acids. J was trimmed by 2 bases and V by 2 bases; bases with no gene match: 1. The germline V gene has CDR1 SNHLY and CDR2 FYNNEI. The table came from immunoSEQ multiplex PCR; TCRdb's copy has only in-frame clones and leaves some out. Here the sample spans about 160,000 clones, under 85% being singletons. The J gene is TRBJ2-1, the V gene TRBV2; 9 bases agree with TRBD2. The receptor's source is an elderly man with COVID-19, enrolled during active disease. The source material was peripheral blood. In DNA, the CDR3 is TGTGCCAGCAGTGAATCTAGCGGGGCCTACAATGAGCAGTTCTTC. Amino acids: CASSESSGAYNEQFF.